Presented here are 4 T cell receptor beta chains from one specimen sequenced in a study of T cells in tumors after PD-1 blockade. TCRdb's copy holds only in-frame clones and misses some; the assay was immunoSEQ multiplex PCR. Among tens of thousands of clones listed, roughly three quarters were seen once. The sequencing here drew on PBMCs, taken before anti-PD-1 therapy. These receptors originate from a human donor with advanced basal cell or squamous cell carcinoma (not recorded which).

A few counts support this clone. The chain links TRBV9 to TRBJ2-2; 9 nucleotides agree with TRBD2. There are 17 residues in the CDR3. The V gene's germline CDR1 is SGDLS and CDR2 YYNGEE. The V and J ends lost 0 bases and 7 bases, in that order; junction bases with no gene match: 10. As DNA, the CDR3 is TGTGCCAGCAGCGTAGGATTAGCGGGGGCTATTGGCGGGGAGCTGTTTTTT. This sequence encodes CASSVGLAGAIGGELFF. Full variable domain (remainder filled in from reference TRBV9 and TRBJ2-2): DSGVTQTPKHLITATGQRVTLRCSPRSGDLSVYWYQQSLDQGLQFLIQYYNGEERAKGNILERFSAQQFPDLHSELNLSSLELGDSALYFCASSVGLAGAIGGELFFGEGSRLTVL.

V and J are TRBV6-4 and TRBJ2-1; D tentatively fits TRBD1 or TRBD2 (5 bases each). The V gene lost 5 bases and the J gene lost 0 bases, with 17 bases spanning the gap. CDR1 is MRHNA and CDR2 is SNTAGT in the germline V gene. This CDR3 is 17 amino acids long. The CDR3 bases are TGTGCCAGCAGTTATTCCCCCGGGGACGGCTCCTACAATGAGCAGTTCTTC. It translates to CASSYSPGDGSYNEQFF.

The genes are TRBV7-9 and TRBJ2-7; TRBD2 agrees at 9 bases. Germline CDR1 SEHNR, CDR2 FQNEAQ (reference sequence). There are 13 residues in the CDR3. Germline trimming cut 5 bases from V and 3 bases from J; bases unmatched to any gene: 2. For the CDR3, the DNA is TGTGCCAGCAGCCGGACTAGCGACTACGAGCAGTACTTC. Its translation is CASSRTSDYEQYF.

The chain recombines TRBV5-8 with TRBJ2-7; 8 positions agree with TRBD2. Germline V gene data show CDR1 as SGHTS and CDR2 as YDEGEE. The CDR3 totals 13 residues. V dropped 3 bases and J dropped 5; count of bases not matched to a gene: 4. CDR3 loop: CASSSTAGDEQYF. The CDR3 nucleotides are TGTGCCAGCAGCTCCACAGCGGGGGACGAGCAGTACTTC.